Listed here is a single T cell receptor (beta chain). These data belong to a study of blood T cell repertoires in COVID-19. Study-wide context: Samples representing acute and convalescent COVID-19 were sourced from the United States, Italy and Spain. Sample material is recorded as cDNA or gDNA derived from T cells, B-cell-depleted T cells, or PBMCs.

As handled by the study authors: Estimation of nucleated cell counts was performed using reference gene primer amplification. TCRdb keeps only in-frame clones here, not all; method: immunoSEQ multiplex PCR. The D gene and trimming were derived from the DNA, and the V and J assignments and clone size from that table. The profile shows 85,000 to 100,000 clones, 90% of them singletons. Per germline, CDR1 SGHRS and CDR2 YFSETQ. The CDR3 runs to 15 residues. V was trimmed by 9 bases and J by 2 bases, leaving 15 bases between them. Material for sequencing was peripheral blood. The receptor was derived from a man aged 60 to 75 with acute or convalescent COVID-19. The V and J genes are TRBV5-1 and TRBJ2-6; possible D gene TRBD1, 5 bases. This CDR3 reads CATASGMAGANVLTF. CDR3 nucleotides: TGCGCCACAGCCTCAGGGATGGCTGGGGCCAACGTCCTGACTTTC.